This TCR beta chain was found in a study of OX40 agonist ivuxolimab in advanced cancers. Study in general: The group had a mean age of roughly 65 years, ranged from 23 to 79, and was around 82% male.

Germline CDR1 is SGHNT and CDR2 is YYREEE (reference sequence). The V gene end was trimmed by 4 bases and the J gene end by 2 bases; junction bases not matched to a gene: 5. This CDR3 is 14 amino acids long. Repertoires were generated with immunoSEQ multiplex PCR, while TCRdb's copy carries only in-frame clones and drops some. Among 65,000 to 70,000 clones listed, about 90% were seen once. The clonotype comes from an adult with an advanced solid tumor such as melanoma, head and neck, liver or kidney cancer. The genes are TRBV5-4 and TRBJ2-7; 8 nucleotides agree with TRBD2. The specimen was CD4+ or CD8+ T cells sorted from blood, collected in a trial of the OX40 agonist ivuxolimab. CDR3 amino acids: CASSPGAGAYEQYF. CDR3 coding DNA: TGTGCCAGCAGCCCGGGAGCGGGAGCCTACGAGCAGTACTTC.